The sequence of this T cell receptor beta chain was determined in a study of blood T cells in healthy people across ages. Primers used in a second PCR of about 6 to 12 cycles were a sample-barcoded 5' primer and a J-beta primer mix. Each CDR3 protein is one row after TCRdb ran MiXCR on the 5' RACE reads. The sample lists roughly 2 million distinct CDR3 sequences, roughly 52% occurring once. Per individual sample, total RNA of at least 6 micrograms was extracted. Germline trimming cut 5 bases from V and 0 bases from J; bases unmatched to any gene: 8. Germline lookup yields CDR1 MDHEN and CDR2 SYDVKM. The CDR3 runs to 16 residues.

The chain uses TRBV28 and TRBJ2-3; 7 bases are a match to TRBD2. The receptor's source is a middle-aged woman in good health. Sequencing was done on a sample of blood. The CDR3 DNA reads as TGTGCCAGCAGTCCGGGGGGAGCTTCTAGCACAGATACGCAGTATTTT. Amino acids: CASSPGGASSTDTQYF.